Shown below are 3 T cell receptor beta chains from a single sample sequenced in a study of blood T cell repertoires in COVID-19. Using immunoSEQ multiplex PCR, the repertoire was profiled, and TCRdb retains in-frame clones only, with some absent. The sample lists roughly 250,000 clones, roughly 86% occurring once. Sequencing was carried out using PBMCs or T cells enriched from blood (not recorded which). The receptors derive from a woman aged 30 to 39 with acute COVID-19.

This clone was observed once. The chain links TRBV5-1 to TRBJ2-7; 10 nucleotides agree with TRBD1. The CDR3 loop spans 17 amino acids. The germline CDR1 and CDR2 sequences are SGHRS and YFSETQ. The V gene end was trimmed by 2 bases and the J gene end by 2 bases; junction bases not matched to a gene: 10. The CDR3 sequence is CASSFGLTGGETYEQYF. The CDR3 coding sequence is TGCGCCAGCAGCTTCGGGTTGACAGGGGGCGAAACCTACGAGCAGTACTTC.

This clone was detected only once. The CDR3 coding sequence is TGTGCCAGTAGGACCTGGACAGGGAACAATTCACCCCTCCACTTT. Its translation is CASRTWTGNNSPLHF. The chain joins TRBV19 to TRBJ1-6; 8 positions agree with TRBD1. J lost 7 bases, V lost 6 bases, and 8 bases had no gene match. This CDR3 has 15 residues. Germline CDR1 and CDR2: LNHDA and SQIVND (reference sequence).

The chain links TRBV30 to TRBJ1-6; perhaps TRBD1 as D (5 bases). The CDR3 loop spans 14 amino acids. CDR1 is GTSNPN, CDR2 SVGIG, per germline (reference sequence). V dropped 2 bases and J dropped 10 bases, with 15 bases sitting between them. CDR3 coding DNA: TGTGCCTGGAGTAGGTGGGGCGTACGGTCACCCCTCCACTTT. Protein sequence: CAWSRWGVRSPLHF.